Presented here are 14 T cell receptor beta chains from one specimen sequenced in a study of T cell responses to AZD1222 COVID-19 vaccine. This table comes from immunoSEQ multiplex PCR, and its TCRdb copy is limited to in-frame clones, with some not included. The sample includes over 120,000 clones, approximately 92% of them seen just once. This specimen was peripheral blood, taken 28 days after the second AZD1222 dose. The source is an adult who received the AZD1222 COVID-19 vaccine.

The gene calls are TRBV27 and TRBJ1-5; D ambiguous. V gave up 5 bases and J gave up 6 bases, with 14 bases separating them. Germline V gene data show CDR1 as MNHEY and CDR2 as SMNVEV (reference sequence). The CDR3 contains 14 residues. CDR3: CASSQSLPSQPQHF. CDR3 bases: TGTGCCAGCAGTCAATCCCTACCTAGTCAGCCCCAGCATTTT.

This CDR3 is CASSLSHNRVNTEAFF. CDR3 nucleotide sequence: TGTGCCAGCAGCTTGAGTCATAACAGGGTGAACACTGAAGCTTTCTTT. This chain links TRBV5-4 with TRBJ1-1; D possibly corresponds to TRBD1 (6 bases). CDR1 is SGHNT, CDR2 YYREEE, per germline (reference sequence). This CDR3 has 16 residues. V was trimmed by 1 base and J by 0 bases, leaving 13 bases between them. The full variable domain, its missing parts supplied by reference TRBV5-4 and TRBJ1-1, is ETGVTQSPTHLIKTRGQQVTLRCSSQSGHNTVSWYQQALGQGPQFIFQYYREEENGRGNFPPRFSGLQFPNYSSELNVNALELDDSALYLCASSLSHNRVNTEAFFGQGTRLTVV.

The chain joins TRBV7-2 to TRBJ1-2, with D perhaps matching TRBD1 (5 bases). Germline V lookup: CDR1 SGHTA, CDR2 FQGNSA. Trimming removed 1 base from V and 4 bases from J, with 16 bases in between. The CDR3 has 16 amino acids. CDR3 bases: TGTGCCAGCAGCTTAGGAGGGCAGGGCCCCCGCTATGGCTACACCTTC. This encodes CASSLGGQGPRYGYTF.

The chain recombines TRBV9 with TRBJ2-5, with D maybe TRBD1 (6 bases). This CDR3 contains 15 residues. CDR1 is SGDLS and CDR2 is YYNGEE in the germline V gene. V was shortened by 3 bases and J by 5 bases, with 17 bases between the two germline ends. The CDR3: CASSAGQFATETQYF. The CDR3 region has the DNA TGTGCCAGCAGCGCCGGACAGTTTGCGACGGAGACCCAGTACTTC. The whole variable domain, filled in from reference TRBV9 and TRBJ2-5, reads DSGVTQTPKHLITATGQRVTLRCSPRSGDLSVYWYQQSLDQGLQFLIQYYNGEERAKGNILERFSAQQFPDLHSELNLSSLELGDSALYFCASSAGQFATETQYFGPGTRLLVL.

This clone occurred once. This sequence joins TRBV4-1 and TRBJ1-1, with 11 positions matching TRBD1. V was clipped by 4 bases and J by 5 bases; unmatched bases: 6. Germline CDR1 reads MGHRA; CDR2 reads YSYEKL. The CDR3 contains 15 residues. The CDR3 is CASSRVGQGVTEAFF. The CDR3 DNA sequence: TGCGCCAGCAGCCGGGTGGGACAGGGGGTGACTGAAGCTTTCTTT.

The CDR3: CASRGTGVFVGTF. In nucleotides, the CDR3 is TGTGCCAGTAGGGGGACAGGGGTCTTCGTTGGAACCTTC. J is TRBJ1-2 and V is TRBV19; TRBD1 agrees at 10 bases. In germline, CDR1 is LNHDA, CDR2 SQIVND (reference sequence). The CDR3 is 13 residues long. The junction had 12 bases not matched to a gene; V was cut back by 6 bases and J by 14 bases.

V usage is TRBV4-1 and J usage is TRBJ2-3; 10 bases agree with TRBD2. Germline-derived CDR1 and CDR2 are MGHRA and YSYEKL. V shed 1 base and J 4 bases; nucleotides not matched to a gene: 5. The CDR3 is made up of 16 amino acids. CDR3 residues: CASSQVAGGWADTQYF. CDR3 sequence (DNA): TGCGCCAGCAGCCAAGTAGCGGGAGGATGGGCAGATACGCAGTATTTT.

The rearrangement uses TRBV30 and TRBJ1-1; D is perhaps TRBD1 (6 bases). The CDR3 has 15 residues. V was clipped by 5 bases and J by 10 bases, with 26 bases between them. CDR1 GTSNPN and CDR2 SVGIG come from the germline V gene (reference sequence). The CDR3 DNA reads as TGTGCCTGGGGGTCGTTTCGGGGGGCAGGAGCCTCAGCTTTCTTT. Translated, it gives CAWGSFRGAGASAFF.

V gene TRBV5-1 combines with J gene TRBJ2-5; no clear D. V lost 0 bases and J 0 bases, leaving 9 bases between the germline ends. CDR3 length: 15 residues. Germline V gene lookup returns CDR1 SGHRS and CDR2 YFSETQ. This CDR3 reads CASSLDGSYQETQYF. As DNA, the CDR3 is TGCGCCAGCAGCTTGGACGGATCGTACCAAGAGACCCAGTACTTC.

The chain is built from TRBV7-2 and TRBJ1-4; D call uncertain. Germline-derived CDR1 and CDR2 are SGHTA and FQGNSA. Trimming shortened V by 6 bases and J by 10 bases, and 15 bases separated the two germline ends. The CDR3 runs to 13 residues. The CDR3 DNA is TGTGCCAGCAGGGAGGAAGAGGGTGCAAAACTGTTTTTT. This translates into CASREEEGAKLFF.

As DNA, the CDR3 is TGCGCCAGCAGCTTGGATACAGGCCCCGAGAGAGCTTTCTTT. As protein: CASSLDTGPERAFF. This rearrangement joins TRBV5-1 to TRBJ1-1, with D possibly matching TRBD1 (5 bases). V was clipped by 0 bases and J by 10 bases, with 16 bases between them. Germline CDR1 reads SGHRS; CDR2 reads YFSETQ. The CDR3 runs to 14 residues.

The chain links TRBV9 to TRBJ1-2, with D unclear. Trimming shortened V by 4 bases and J by 7 bases, and 23 bases separated the two germline ends. Germline V lookup: CDR1 SGDLS, CDR2 YYNGEE. This CDR3 has 16 residues. The CDR3 nucleotides read TGTGCCAGCAGCCCGGCGGGTTTCCCAAATTTTTCTGGCTACACCTTC. Its translation is CASSPAGFPNFSGYTF. The whole variable domain, remainder taken from reference TRBV9 and TRBJ1-2, is DSGVTQTPKHLITATGQRVTLRCSPRSGDLSVYWYQQSLDQGLQFLIQYYNGEERAKGNILERFSAQQFPDLHSELNLSSLELGDSALYFCASSPAGFPNFSGYTFGSGTRLTVV.

V usage is TRBV5-6 and J usage is TRBJ1-2; D unresolved. Trimming stripped 4 bases from V and 3 bases from J, with 13 bases between. The germline CDR1 and CDR2 sequences are SGHDT and YYEEEE. The CDR3 extends over 14 amino acids. The CDR3 coding sequence is TGTGCCAGCAGCCCGGTTCGGGGTGACTATGGCTACACCTTC. Translated: CASSPVRGDYGYTF.

The chain links TRBV6-5 to TRBJ1-2; D possibly corresponds to TRBD1 (6 bases). CDR1 MNHEY and CDR2 SVGAGI come from the germline V gene. V lost 6 bases and J 4 bases, leaving 9 bases between the germline ends. The CDR3 runs to 12 residues. CDR3 region: CASRPDSYGYTF. The CDR3 nucleotides are TGTGCCAGCAGACCGGACAGCTATGGCTACACCTTC.